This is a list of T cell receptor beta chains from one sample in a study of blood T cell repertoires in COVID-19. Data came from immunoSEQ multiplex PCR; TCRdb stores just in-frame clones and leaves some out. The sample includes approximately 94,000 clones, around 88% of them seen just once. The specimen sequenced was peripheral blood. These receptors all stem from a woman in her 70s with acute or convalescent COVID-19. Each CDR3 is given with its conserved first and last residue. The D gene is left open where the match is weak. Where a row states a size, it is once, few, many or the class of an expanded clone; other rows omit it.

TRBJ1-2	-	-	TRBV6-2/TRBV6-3	CASSSTMLTGYGYTF	TGTGCCAGCAGTTCAACCATGCTGACAGGCTATGGCTACACCTTC
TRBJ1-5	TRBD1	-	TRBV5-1	CASSRTGGEGQPQHF	TGCGCCAGCAGCAGGACAGGGGGCGAAGGTCAGCCCCAGCATTTT
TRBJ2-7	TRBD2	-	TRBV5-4	CASSLGLAGGRGEQYF	TGTGCCAGCAGCTTGGGGCTAGCGGGAGGGCGAGGCGAGCAGTACTTC
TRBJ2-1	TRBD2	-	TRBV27	CASSLHRGSNEQFF	TGTGCCAGCAGTTTACATCGCGGGAGCAATGAGCAGTTCTTC
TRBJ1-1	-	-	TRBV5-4	CASSFRDAGTEAFF	TGTGCCAGCAGCTTTAGAGATGCAGGCACTGAAGCTTTCTTT
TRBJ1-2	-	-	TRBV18	CASSPPGSYGYTF	TGTGCCAGCTCACCCCCAGGATCCTATGGCTACACCTTC
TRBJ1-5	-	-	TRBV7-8	CASSSAGGINQPQHF	TGTGCCAGCAGCTCAGCCGGGGGGATCAATCAGCCCCAGCATTTT
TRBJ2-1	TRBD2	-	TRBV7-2	CASSLRAGLAGARSEQFF	TGTGCCAGCAGCTTAAGGGCGGGACTAGCGGGAGCGCGTAGTGAGCAGTTCTTC
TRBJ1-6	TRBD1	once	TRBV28	CASSGDDRGLRSPLHF	TGTGCCAGCAGCGGAGACGACAGGGGGCTACGTTCACCCCTCCACTTT
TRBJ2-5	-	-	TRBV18	CASSPSRVLRETQYF	TGTGCCAGCTCACCCAGCAGGGTTCTCCGAGAGACCCAGTACTTC
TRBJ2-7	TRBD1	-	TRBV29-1	CSVDDPGQGMYEQYF	TGCAGCGTGGATGACCCGGGACAGGGGATGTACGAGCAGTACTTC
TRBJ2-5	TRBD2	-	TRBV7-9	CASRATSGQETQYF	TGTGCCAGCAGAGCGACTAGCGGCCAAGAGACCCAGTACTTC
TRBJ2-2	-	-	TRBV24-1	CATSARESGELFF	TGTGCCACCAGTGCGAGGGAATCTGGGGAGCTGTTTTTT
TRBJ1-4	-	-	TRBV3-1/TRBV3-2	CASSQVMSKKLFF	TGTGCCAGCAGCCAAGTTATGAGTAAAAAACTGTTTTTT
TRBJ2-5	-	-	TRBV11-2	CASSQRLGVGEETQYF	TGTGCCAGCAGCCAACGTCTCGGCGTCGGGGAAGAGACCCAGTACTTC
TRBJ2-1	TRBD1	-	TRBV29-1	CSVARDSSYNEQFF	TGCAGCGTGGCCCGGGACAGCTCCTACAATGAGCAGTTCTTC
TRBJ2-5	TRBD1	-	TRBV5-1	CASSLGVDRGIDETQYF	TGCGCCAGCAGCTTGGGGGTCGACAGGGGTATTGATGAGACCCAGTACTTC
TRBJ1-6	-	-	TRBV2	CASRGEVSYNSPLHF	TGTGCCAGCAGGGGGGAGGTCTCCTATAATTCACCCCTCCACTTT
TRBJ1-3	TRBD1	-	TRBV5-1	CASSLGRGSGNTIYF	TGCGCCAGCAGCCTGGGCAGGGGGTCTGGAAACACCATATATTTT
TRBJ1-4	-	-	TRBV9	CASSVGSGGGINEKLFF	TGTGCCAGCAGCGTAGGATCCGGCGGGGGGATTAATGAAAAACTGTTTTTT
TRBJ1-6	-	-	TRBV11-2	CASTQGPTGSGSPLHF	TGTGCCAGCACCCAAGGCCCCACAGGGTCGGGTTCACCCCTCCACTTT
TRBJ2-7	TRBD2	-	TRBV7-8	CASSPSGSHYEQYF	TGTGCCAGCAGCCCGAGCGGGAGCCACTACGAGCAGTACTTC
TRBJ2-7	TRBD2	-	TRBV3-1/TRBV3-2	CASLAGGTGEQYF	TGTGCCAGCTTGGCGGGAGGTACGGGCGAGCAGTACTTC